The rows below give T cell receptor beta chains drawn from one sample of a study of OX40 agonist ivuxolimab in advanced cancers. Profiled with immunoSEQ multiplex PCR; TCRdb holds only in-frame clones, not every one. The sample lists 53,000 or so clones; roughly 93% were seen once. Source: CD4+ or CD8+ T cells sorted from blood, taken in a trial of the OX40 agonist ivuxolimab. The receptors originated from an adult with an advanced solid tumor such as melanoma, head and neck, liver or kidney cancer. CDR3s include the opening cysteine and the closing phenylalanine or tryptophan. Fields, in order: CDR3 protein, J gene, V gene, CDR3 length.

CDR3aa: CASRYFGGDEQFF
j_gene: TRBJ2-1
v_gene: TRBV6-5
len: 13

CDR3aa: CASSIWARNTEAFF
j_gene: TRBJ1-1
v_gene: TRBV19
len: 14

CDR3aa: CASGDRQGADEQYF
j_gene: TRBJ2-7
v_gene: TRBV27
len: 14

CDR3aa: CAIRQLGADQETQYF
j_gene: TRBJ2-5
v_gene: TRBV10-3
len: 15

CDR3aa: CASSYREGINPYEQYF
j_gene: TRBJ2-7
v_gene: TRBV5-6
len: 16

CDR3aa: CASSLGGSYNEQFF
j_gene: TRBJ2-1
v_gene: TRBV7-9
len: 14

CDR3aa: CASSQELDTGTTNTGELFF
j_gene: TRBJ2-2
v_gene: TRBV4-1
len: 19

CDR3aa: CASSSQIAGVPEETQYF
j_gene: TRBJ2-5
v_gene: TRBV28
len: 17

CDR3aa: CASSTQQRADYGYTF
j_gene: TRBJ1-2
v_gene: TRBV19
len: 15

CDR3aa: CASSSTDRSNQPQHF
j_gene: TRBJ1-5
v_gene: TRBV28
len: 15

CDR3aa: CASSLGQGPEAFF
j_gene: TRBJ1-1
v_gene: TRBV7-9
len: 13

CDR3aa: CASSVEGFGYTF
j_gene: TRBJ1-2
v_gene: TRBV9
len: 12

CDR3aa: CASTYAGTPYTGELFF
j_gene: TRBJ2-2
v_gene: TRBV7-6
len: 16

CDR3aa: CASSLQDPGQGGSSNEQFF
j_gene: TRBJ2-1
v_gene: TRBV7-3
len: 19

CDR3aa: CASSLASSNEQFF
j_gene: TRBJ2-1
v_gene: TRBV7-6
len: 13

CDR3aa: CATSRSATGMNTEAFF
j_gene: TRBJ1-1
v_gene: TRBV15
len: 16

CDR3aa: CASSQDLGQGWSDEQFF
j_gene: TRBJ2-1
v_gene: TRBV4-3
len: 17

CDR3aa: CSVDLAGTYEQYF
j_gene: TRBJ2-7
v_gene: TRBV29-1
len: 13

CDR3aa: CASSFPAPSYEQYF
j_gene: TRBJ2-7
v_gene: TRBV7-9
len: 14

CDR3aa: CASSLSNIQGSYEQYF
j_gene: TRBJ2-7
v_gene: TRBV27
len: 16

CDR3aa: CASSLDHGANYEQYF
j_gene: TRBJ2-7
v_gene: TRBV11-2
len: 15

CDR3aa: CATSGRQAYNEQFF
j_gene: TRBJ2-1
v_gene: TRBV15
len: 14

CDR3aa: CASSSTTYSYYNEQFF
j_gene: TRBJ2-1
v_gene: TRBV27
len: 16

CDR3aa: CASSPEAKAGGYEQYF
j_gene: TRBJ2-7
v_gene: TRBV14
len: 16

CDR3aa: CASSPLASGTGRSDTQYF
j_gene: TRBJ2-3
v_gene: TRBV27
len: 18

CDR3aa: CASSLLGQGAGEKLFF
j_gene: TRBJ1-4
v_gene: TRBV27
len: 16

CDR3aa: CASSPYLGTGGTDTQYF
j_gene: TRBJ2-3
v_gene: TRBV27
len: 17

CDR3aa: CASSYSGTVNTGELFF
j_gene: TRBJ2-2
v_gene: TRBV6-5
len: 16

CDR3aa: CAFGFGGSSTDTQYF
j_gene: TRBJ2-3
v_gene: TRBV10-3
len: 15

CDR3aa: CASSQGPGDGTGELFF
j_gene: TRBJ2-2
v_gene: TRBV4-3
len: 16

CDR3aa: CASSLYRANYGYTF
j_gene: TRBJ1-2
v_gene: TRBV9
len: 14